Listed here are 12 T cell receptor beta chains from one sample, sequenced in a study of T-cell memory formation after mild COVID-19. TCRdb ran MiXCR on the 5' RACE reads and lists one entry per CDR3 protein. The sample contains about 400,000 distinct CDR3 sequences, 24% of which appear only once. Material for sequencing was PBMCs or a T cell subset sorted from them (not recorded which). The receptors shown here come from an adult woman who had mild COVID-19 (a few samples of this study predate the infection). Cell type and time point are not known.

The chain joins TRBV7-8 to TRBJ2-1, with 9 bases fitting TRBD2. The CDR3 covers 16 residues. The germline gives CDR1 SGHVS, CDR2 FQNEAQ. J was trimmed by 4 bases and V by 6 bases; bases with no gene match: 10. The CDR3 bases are TGTGCCAGCAGACAAAGCTCTAGCGGGGCGTACAATGAGCAGTTCTTC. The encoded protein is CASRQSSSGAYNEQFF.

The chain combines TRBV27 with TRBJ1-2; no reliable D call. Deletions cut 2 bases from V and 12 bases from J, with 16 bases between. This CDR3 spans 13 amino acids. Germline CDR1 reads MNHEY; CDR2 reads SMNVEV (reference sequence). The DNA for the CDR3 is TGTGCCAGCAGTTTAACGATTGGGAATCGTAACACCTTC. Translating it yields CASSLTIGNRNTF.

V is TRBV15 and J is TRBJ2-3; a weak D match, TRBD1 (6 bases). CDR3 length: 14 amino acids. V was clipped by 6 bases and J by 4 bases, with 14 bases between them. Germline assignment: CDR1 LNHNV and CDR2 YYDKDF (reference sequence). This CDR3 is CATRQTGFPDTQYF. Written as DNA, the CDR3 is TGTGCCACCAGGCAAACAGGGTTTCCAGATACGCAGTATTTT.

The CDR3, as DNA: TGTGCCAGCAGTGTCTCCGGGACAGCGAACACCGGGGAGCTGTTTTTT. Its translation is CASSVSGTANTGELFF. The rearrangement joins TRBV25-1 to TRBJ2-2; 7 bases align to TRBD1. The CDR3 extends over 16 amino acids. Germline V gene sequence: CDR1 MGHDK, CDR2 SYGVNS. The V gene end was trimmed by 4 bases and the J gene end by 0 bases; junction bases not matched to a gene: 5.

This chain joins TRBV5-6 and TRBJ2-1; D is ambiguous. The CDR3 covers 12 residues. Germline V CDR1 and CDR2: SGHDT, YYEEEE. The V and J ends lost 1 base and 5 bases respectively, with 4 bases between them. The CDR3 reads CASSLIHNEQFF. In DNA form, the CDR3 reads TGTGCCAGCAGCTTGATACACAATGAGCAGTTCTTC. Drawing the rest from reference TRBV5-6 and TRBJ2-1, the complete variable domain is DAGVTQSPTHLIKTRGQQVTLRCSPKSGHDTVSWYQQALGQGPQFIFQYYEEEERQRGNFPDRFSGHQFPNYSSELNVNALLLGDSALYLCASSLIHNEQFFGPGTRLTVL.

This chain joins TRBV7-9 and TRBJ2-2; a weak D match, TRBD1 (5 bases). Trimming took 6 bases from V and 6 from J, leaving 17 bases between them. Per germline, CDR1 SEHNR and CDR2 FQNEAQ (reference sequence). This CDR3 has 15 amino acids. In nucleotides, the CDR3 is TGTGCCAGCAGACAAAATCCATGGGGCGCCGGGGAGCTGTTTTTT. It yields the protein CASRQNPWGAGELFF.

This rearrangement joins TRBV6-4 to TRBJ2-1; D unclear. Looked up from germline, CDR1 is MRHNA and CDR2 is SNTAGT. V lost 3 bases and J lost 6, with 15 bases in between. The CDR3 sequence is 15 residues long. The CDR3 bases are TGTGCCAGCAGTGATCACTACCGATTCTCCAATGAGCAGTTCTTC. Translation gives CASSDHYRFSNEQFF.

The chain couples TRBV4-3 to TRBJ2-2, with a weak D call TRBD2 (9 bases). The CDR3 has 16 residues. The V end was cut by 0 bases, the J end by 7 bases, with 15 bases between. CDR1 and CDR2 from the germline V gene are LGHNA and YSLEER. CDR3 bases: TGCGCCAGCAGCCAAGATTCTAGCGGGACAGGCGGGGAGCTGTTTTTT. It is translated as CASSQDSSGTGGELFF.

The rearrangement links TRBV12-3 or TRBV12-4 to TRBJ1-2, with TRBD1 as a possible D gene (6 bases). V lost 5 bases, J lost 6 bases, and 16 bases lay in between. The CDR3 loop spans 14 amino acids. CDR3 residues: CASSLSTGYDGYTF. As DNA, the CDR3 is TGTGCCAGCAGTCTCAGCACAGGGTATGATGGCTACACCTTC.

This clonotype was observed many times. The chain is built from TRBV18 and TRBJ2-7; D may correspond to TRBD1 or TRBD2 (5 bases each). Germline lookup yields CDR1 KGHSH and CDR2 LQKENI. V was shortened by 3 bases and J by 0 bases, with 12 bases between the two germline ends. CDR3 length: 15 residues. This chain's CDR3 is CASSPQPGSSYEQYF. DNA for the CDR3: TGTGCCAGCTCACCTCAACCAGGGAGCTCCTACGAGCAGTACTTC.

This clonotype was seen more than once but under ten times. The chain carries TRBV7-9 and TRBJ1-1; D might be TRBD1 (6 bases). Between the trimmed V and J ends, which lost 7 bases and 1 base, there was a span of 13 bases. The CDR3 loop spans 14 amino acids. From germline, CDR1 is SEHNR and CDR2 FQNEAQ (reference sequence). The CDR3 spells CASKSSGANTEAFF. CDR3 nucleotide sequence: TGTGCCAGCAAATCCTCGGGGGCGAACACTGAAGCTTTCTTT. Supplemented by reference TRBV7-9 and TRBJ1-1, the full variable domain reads DTGVSQNPRHKITKRGQNVTFRCDPISEHNRLYWYRQTLGQGPEFLTYFQNEAQLEKSRLLSDRFSAERPKGSFSTLEIQRTEQGDSAMYLCASKSSGANTEAFFGQGTRLTVV.

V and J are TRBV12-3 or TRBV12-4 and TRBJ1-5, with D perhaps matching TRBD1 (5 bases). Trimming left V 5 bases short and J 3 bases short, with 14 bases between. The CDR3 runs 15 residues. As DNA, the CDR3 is TGTGCCAGCAGTCCACCCCAGGGAGTCAATCAGCCCCAGCATTTT. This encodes CASSPPQGVNQPQHF.